The 21 T cell receptor beta chains in this list originate from one sample, sequenced in a study of cytomegalovirus exposure and HLA in healthy donors. 13 Jbeta primers and 60 Vbeta primers were used for the PCR. Sequencing was performed with immunoSEQ multiplex PCR; in TCRdb, only in-frame clones are kept and a portion is missing. The specimen's table records 150,000 to 250,000 clones. The sample comprised PBMCs. These receptors all come from a boy younger than 18 in good health and CMV-seronegative.

The rearrangement links TRBV29-1 to TRBJ1-1; 10 nucleotides align to TRBD1. Per germline, CDR1 SQVTM and CDR2 ANQGSEA. V lost 6 bases and J lost 4; bases outside the gene matches: 2. This CDR3 spans 12 amino acids. DNA for the CDR3: TGCAGCGTCGGACAGGGGGGCACTGAAGCTTTCTTT. It is translated as CSVGQGGTEAFF.

This rearrangement joins TRBV5-1 to TRBJ2-1; 7 bases match TRBD1. This CDR3 contains 16 residues. Looked up from germline, CDR1 is SGHRS and CDR2 is YFSETQ. V was clipped by 4 bases and J by 3 bases; unmatched bases: 10. The CDR3 region is CASSTITGASYNEQFF. DNA for the CDR3: TGCGCCAGCAGCACCATAACAGGGGCAAGCTACAATGAGCAGTTCTTC.

The chain recombines TRBV13 with TRBJ1-2; D ambiguous. V lost 10 bases and J 0 bases, leaving 15 bases between the germline ends. The CDR3 has 14 amino acids. Germline lookup yields CDR1 PRHDT and CDR2 FYEKMQ (reference sequence). The CDR3 spells CANTERAANYGYTF. CDR3 in DNA: TGTGCCAATACCGAGAGGGCGGCTAACTATGGCTACACCTTC.

V and J are TRBV19 and TRBJ2-3; a possible D gene is TRBD1 (6 bases). The germline CDR1 and CDR2 sequences are LNHDA and SQIVND (reference sequence). V gave up 5 bases and J gave up 1 base, with 10 bases separating them. The CDR3 runs to 14 residues. CDR3 protein: CASSRRQGTDTQYF. DNA of the CDR3: TGTGCCAGTAGTCGCAGACAGGGCACAGATACGCAGTATTTT.

The chain uses TRBV6-5 and TRBJ1-2; 8 bases are a match to TRBD1. This CDR3 is 14 amino acids long. Trimming cost V 4 bases and J 8 bases; bases outside gene matches: 9. Germline V gene lookup returns CDR1 MNHEY and CDR2 SVGAGI. The CDR3 DNA reads TGTGCCAGCAGTTTCCATCAGGGGGCGGGAGGCTACACCTTC. It specifies CASSFHQGAGGYTF.

The chain couples TRBV2 to TRBJ1-5, with D possibly matching TRBD1 (5 bases). CDR3 length: 13 amino acids. Germline CDR1 SNHLY, CDR2 FYNNEI. V gave up 11 bases and J gave up 7 bases, with 18 bases separating them. CDR3 DNA sequence: TGTGCCTCCATGGGGGGTGGGCAACAGCCCCAGCATTTT. Its protein product is CASMGGGQQPQHF. The complete variable domain, with remaining parts taken from reference TRBV2 and TRBJ1-5, reads EPEVTQTPSHQVTQMGQEVILRCVPISNHLYFYWYRQILGQKVEFLVSFYNNEISEKSEIFDDQFSVERPDGSNFTLKIRSTKLEDSAMYFCASMGGGQQPQHFGDGTRLSIL.

The gene calls are TRBV10-2 and TRBJ1-2; D possibly corresponds to TRBD1 (6 bases). CDR3 length equals 13 residues. Trimming removed 5 bases at V and 7 bases at J, with 14 bases between. The germline V gene encodes CDR1 WSHSY and CDR2 SAAADI. The CDR3 nucleotides are TGCGCCAGCAGTTTAGACAGGTTAAGTGGCTACACCTTC. Residues: CASSLDRLSGYTF.

The chain links TRBV7-8 to TRBJ2-2; D is perhaps TRBD2 (6 bases). The CDR3 consists of 13 residues. CDR1 is SGHVS and CDR2 is FQNEAQ in the germline V gene. The germline V and J ends were trimmed by 1 base and 6 bases, with 6 bases remaining between them. For the CDR3, the DNA is TGTGCCAGCAGCTTAGGGGGGGCCGGGGAGCTGTTTTTT. Encoded protein: CASSLGGAGELFF.

CDR3: CASGDSRFYGQYF. For the CDR3, the DNA is TGCGCCAGCGGGGACAGCCGATTCTATGGGCAGTACTTC. The rearrangement links TRBV10-1 to TRBJ2-7; the match to TRBD1 covers 7 bases. The CDR3 sequence is 13 residues long. The germline gives CDR1 WNHNN, CDR2 SYGVQD (reference sequence). The J segment lost 9 bases and the V segment lost 8 bases, leaving 13 bases of the junction unmatched.

The J gene is TRBJ2-1, the V gene TRBV5-1; 7 nucleotides line up with TRBD1. V lost 4 bases to trimming and J lost 10 bases; unmatched junction nucleotides: 8. The CDR3 totals 13 residues. Germline lookup yields CDR1 SGHRS and CDR2 YFSETQ. The CDR3 DNA follows: TGCGCCAGCAGCCTGAGGGACAGCCCAGAGCAGTTCTTC. Translation gives CASSLRDSPEQFF.

The rearrangement joins TRBV10-1 to TRBJ2-1; TRBD2 aligns across 12 bases. Losses at the gene ends were 0 bases for V and 5 bases for J; bases not matched to a gene: 2. Germline assignment: CDR1 WNHNN and CDR2 SYGVQD (reference sequence). The CDR3 sequence is 16 residues long. The CDR3 reads CASSESTSGGDNEQFF. CDR3 nucleotides: TGCGCCAGCAGTGAGTCGACTAGCGGGGGTGACAATGAGCAGTTCTTC.

This chain joins TRBV4-2 and TRBJ1-5; D perhaps matches TRBD1 (6 bases). The V end was cut by 2 bases, the J end by 6 bases, with 14 bases between. The CDR3 runs to 15 residues. The germline V gene encodes CDR1 LGHNA and CDR2 YNFKEQ. The CDR3 DNA reads as TGTGCCAGCAGCCAAACAGGGAGTAATAGTCAGCCCCAGCATTTT. This sequence encodes CASSQTGSNSQPQHF.

This chain uses TRBV5-1 with TRBJ1-1, with D perhaps TRBD1 (5 bases). The V end lost 3 bases, the J end lost 6 bases, and 12 bases lay between the germline ends. The CDR3 extends over 13 amino acids. In germline, CDR1 is SGHRS, CDR2 YFSETQ. CDR3 amino acids: CASSWAPRAEAFF. For the CDR3, the DNA is TGCGCCAGCAGCTGGGCCCCCAGGGCTGAAGCTTTCTTT.

The chain uses TRBV7-6 and TRBJ1-4; 8 bases agree with TRBD1. The CDR3 length is 15 residues. The V gene's germline CDR1 is SGHVS and CDR2 FNYEAQ. The V gene end was trimmed by 5 bases and the J gene end by 1 base; junction bases not matched to a gene: 3. The CDR3 DNA reads TGTGCCAGCAGCGTAGACAGGGGAACTAATGAAAAACTGTTTTTT. This encodes CASSVDRGTNEKLFF.

The genes are TRBV6-5 and TRBJ1-2, with D possibly being TRBD1 (5 bases). The V and J ends lost 6 bases and 2 bases respectively, with 13 bases between them. Per the germline V gene, CDR1 is MNHEY and CDR2 is SVGAGI. CDR3 size: 14 residues. This CDR3 is CASRAGGSNYGYTF. In nucleotides, the CDR3 is TGTGCCAGCAGGGCCGGGGGTTCAAACTATGGCTACACCTTC.

The chain has TRBV18 and TRBJ1-1; D is uncertain. V lost 5 bases and J lost 0, with 4 bases in between. The CDR3 covers 12 residues. The germline CDR1 and CDR2 sequences are KGHSH and LQKENI. The CDR3 bases are TGTGCCAGCTCAACATTGAACACTGAAGCTTTCTTT. It encodes CASSTLNTEAFF.

The chain has TRBV7-2 and TRBJ2-7, with D hard to call. V dropped 2 bases and J dropped 0 bases, with 11 bases sitting between them. The length of the CDR3 is 15 residues. CDR1 is SGHTA and CDR2 is FQGNSA in the germline V gene. CDR3 region: CASSLSPAPSYEQYF. In nucleotides, the CDR3 is TGTGCCAGCAGCTTAAGCCCTGCCCCCTCCTACGAGCAGTACTTC.

The chain couples TRBV5-4 to TRBJ2-7; TRBD1 matches 7 bases. The CDR3 extends over 16 amino acids. The germline V gene has CDR1 SGHNT and CDR2 YYREEE (reference sequence). V dropped 0 bases and J dropped 2; count of bases not matched to a gene: 8. CDR3 protein: CASSLGNRGGTYEQYF. The CDR3 bases are TGTGCCAGCAGCTTGGGAAACAGGGGTGGCACCTACGAGCAGTACTTC.

The rearrangement joins TRBV5-6 to TRBJ2-5; D is ambiguous. Germline assignment: CDR1 SGHDT and CDR2 YYEEEE. CDR3 length equals 13 residues. Trimming cost V 4 bases and J 0 bases, with 7 bases left between them. The CDR3 loop reads CASSPRHQETQYF. CDR3 nucleotide sequence: TGTGCCAGCAGCCCCAGGCACCAAGAGACCCAGTACTTC.

The J gene is TRBJ2-3, the V gene TRBV4-2; 9 bases match TRBD2. Looked up from germline, CDR1 is LGHNA and CDR2 is YNFKEQ. The length of the CDR3 is 16 residues. The junction had 3 bases not matched to a gene; V was cut back by 0 bases and J by 2 bases. The CDR3 is CASSQDGGGATDTQYF. CDR3 DNA sequence: TGTGCCAGCAGCCAAGATGGCGGGGGGGCCACAGATACGCAGTATTTT.

The chain has TRBV28 and TRBJ1-5; tentatively, D is TRBD1 (5 bases). CDR1 is MDHEN and CDR2 is SYDVKM in the germline V gene. The CDR3 consists of 13 residues. The V end was cut by 3 bases, the J end by 7 bases, with 10 bases between. CDR3 amino acids: CASSLWGGQPQHF. CDR3 sequence (DNA): TGTGCCAGCAGTTTGTGGGGGGGGCAGCCCCAGCATTTT.